This T cell receptor beta chain stems from a study of cytomegalovirus exposure and HLA in healthy donors. Study conclusions and caveats: In terms of immune exposure information, only CMV serostatus was available. A missense variant in DCLRE1C was later tied to TCR beta V- and J-gene trimming.

The germline V gene has CDR1 PRHDT and CDR2 FYEKMQ (reference sequence). Trimming took off 3 bases at V and 2 bases at J, with 14 bases between the two ends. The CDR3 is 15 residues long. In regard to this clone: Its antigen is still unknown.

Amplification used 60 Vbeta primers and 13 Jbeta primers. Per the original data handling: Later work found 65 million to 90 million unique TCR beta chains, with some 11 million shared. This table comes from immunoSEQ multiplex PCR, and its TCRdb copy is limited to in-frame clones, with some not included. That table gives V, J and clone size, and the DNA gave D and trimming. The table gives about 200,000 clones; the top ten clones make up 0.74% of it. This TCR was sampled from a boy aged 5-17 years in good health and CMV-seronegative. Specimen: PBMCs. The chain couples TRBV13 to TRBJ2-7, with TRBD2 as a possible D gene (6 bases). In DNA, the CDR3 is TGTGCCAGCAGCTTCCCCGGGGGTCTCACCTACGAGCAGTACTTC. Translating gives CASSFPGGLTYEQYF.